Presented here are 28 T cell receptor beta chains from one specimen sequenced in a study of shared clonotypes between healthy human individuals. The protocol was immunoSEQ multiplex PCR, while the TCRdb copy is restricted to in-frame clones and leaves out a portion. Among approximately 1,500,000 clones listed, approximately 98% were seen once. Material for sequencing was naive CD4+ T cells sorted from blood. Subset noted: CD45RA+ positively selected. All receptors come from a man aged 25 to 40 in good health.

The chain couples TRBV11-2 to TRBJ2-7; TRBD1 matches 8 bases. Trimming at V came to 5 bases and at J to 3 bases, leaving 9 bases not matched to a gene. CDR3 length: 15 residues. Per the germline V gene, CDR1 is SGHAT and CDR2 is FQNNGV. CDR3 coding DNA: TGTGCCAGCAGCCGGACCGGGACAGGCCTCTACGAGCAGTACTTC. It codes for CASSRTGTGLYEQYF.

The chain uses TRBV2 and TRBJ1-4; TRBD1 might be the D (5 bases). Trimming left V 7 bases short and J 4 bases short, with 16 bases between. The CDR3 is 15 amino acids. Germline V gene lookup returns CDR1 SNHLY and CDR2 FYNNEI. CDR3 bases: TGTGCCAGCATCAGGGAAGGCTCGGGTAATGAAAAACTGTTTTTT. This sequence encodes CASIREGSGNEKLFF.

The rearrangement links TRBV9 to TRBJ2-7; 8 nucleotides match TRBD1. Germline-derived CDR1 and CDR2 are SGDLS and YYNGEE. The CDR3 extends over 14 amino acids. V lost 4 bases, J lost 2 bases, and 5 bases stayed unmatched. CDR3 nucleotides: TGTGCCAGCAGCCCGACAGGGGCTACCTACGAGCAGTACTTC. Residues: CASSPTGATYEQYF. Filled out from reference TRBV9 and TRBJ2-7, the complete variable domain reads DSGVTQTPKHLITATGQRVTLRCSPRSGDLSVYWYQQSLDQGLQFLIQYYNGEERAKGNILERFSAQQFPDLHSELNLSSLELGDSALYFCASSPTGATYEQYFGPGTRLTVT.

This sequence joins TRBV5-4 and TRBJ1-3; TRBD1 agrees at 8 bases. V lost 4 bases, J lost 0 bases, and 9 bases stayed unmatched. Germline loops: CDR1 SGHNT, CDR2 YYREEE (reference sequence). The CDR3 covers 17 residues. The CDR3 loop reads CASSRRDRFASGNTIYF. The CDR3 DNA follows: TGTGCCAGCAGCCGCCGGGACAGGTTCGCCTCTGGAAACACCATATATTTT.

The chain couples TRBV2 to TRBJ1-5, with 8 nucleotides matching TRBD1. This CDR3 contains 16 residues. Germline-derived CDR1 and CDR2 are SNHLY and FYNNEI. V lost 8 bases to trimming and J lost 3 bases; unmatched junction nucleotides: 12. CDR3 amino acids: CASGQGRSANNQPQHF. The CDR3 DNA reads TGTGCCAGCGGACAGGGCAGGTCGGCAAACAATCAGCCCCAGCATTTT.

V is TRBV9 and J is TRBJ2-1, with D perhaps matching TRBD2 (6 bases). Germline values: CDR1 SGDLS, CDR2 YYNGEE. The CDR3 extends over 16 amino acids. Trimming left V 0 bases short and J 0 bases short, with 10 bases between. In DNA, the CDR3 is TGTGCCAGCAGCGTAGGGCGGGGCCTCTCCTACAATGAGCAGTTCTTC. Its translation: CASSVGRGLSYNEQFF.

The rearrangement joins TRBV6-5 to TRBJ1-1, with D perhaps TRBD1 (6 bases). V was cut by 6 bases and J by 4 bases, with 9 bases left in between. Germline assignment: CDR1 MNHEY and CDR2 SVGAGI. This CDR3 has 12 residues. The CDR3 nucleotides are TGTGCCAGCAGCCGGGGGGCCACTGAAGCTTTCTTT. Translation: CASSRGATEAFF.

The chain combines TRBV5-1 with TRBJ2-7; D could derive from TRBD1 or TRBD2 (5 bases each). V was trimmed by 0 bases and J by 7 bases, leaving 14 bases between them. Germline V gives CDR1 SGHRS, CDR2 YFSETQ. The CDR3 length is 14 residues. The CDR3 spells CASSLGQPSGEQYF. CDR3 bases: TGCGCCAGCAGCTTGGGACAGCCCTCGGGAGAGCAGTACTTC.

V and J are TRBV5-1 and TRBJ1-3; tentatively, D is TRBD1 (5 bases). Trimming pared 0 bases from V and 2 bases from J, leaving 6 bases between. The V gene's germline CDR1 is SGHRS and CDR2 YFSETQ. The CDR3 covers 14 residues. The CDR3 loop is CASSLGTTGNTIYF. The CDR3 coding sequence is TGCGCCAGCAGCTTGGGGACAACTGGAAACACCATATATTTT. Variable domain in full (rest from reference TRBV5-1 and TRBJ1-3): KAGVTQTPRYLIKTRGQQVTLSCSPISGHRSVSWYQQTPGQGLQFLFEYFSETQRNKGNFPGRFSGRQFSNSRSEMNVSTLELGDSALYLCASSLGTTGNTIYFGEGSWLTVV.

V and J are TRBV19 and TRBJ1-5; TRBD1 agrees at 7 bases. The CDR3 loop spans 15 amino acids. The germline gives CDR1 LNHDA, CDR2 SQIVND (reference sequence). V lost 10 bases to trimming and J lost 1 base; unmatched junction nucleotides: 10. The CDR3 reads CATDQGDTSNQPQHF. CDR3 nucleotide sequence: TGTGCCACCGATCAGGGGGACACCAGCAATCAGCCCCAGCATTTT.

This clone was observed a single time. The chain combines TRBV19 with TRBJ1-5; no reliable D call. V dropped 10 bases and J dropped 4 bases, with 20 bases sitting between them. Germline-derived CDR1 and CDR2 are LNHDA and SQIVND (reference sequence). This CDR3 has 15 residues. This chain's CDR3 is CATRLGPLSNQPQHF. The DNA for the CDR3 is TGTGCCACCCGTCTCGGGCCTCTATCAAATCAGCCCCAGCATTTT. Using reference TRBV19 and TRBJ1-5 for the parts outside the CDR3, the full variable domain is DGGITQSPKYLFRKEGQNVTLSCEQNLNHDAMYWYRQDPGQGLRLIYYSQIVNDFQKGDIAEGYSVSREKKESFPLTVTSAQKNPTAFYLCATRLGPLSNQPQHFGDGTRLSIL.

The chain recombines TRBV7-9 with TRBJ2-5; TRBD2 agrees at 7 bases. CDR1 and CDR2 (germline): SEHNR, FQNEAQ (reference sequence). The CDR3 is 16 amino acids. The V segment lost 2 bases and the J segment 2 bases; nucleotides outside the gene matches: 8. CDR3 DNA sequence: TGTGCCAGCAGCTTAAGACCCAAGCGGGAACAAGAGACCCAGTACTTC. This translates into CASSLRPKREQETQYF.

The genes are TRBV9 and TRBJ2-1; 9 bases line up with TRBD2. The germline gives CDR1 SGDLS, CDR2 YYNGEE. The CDR3 is 16 residues long. Trimming cost V 2 bases and J 4 bases; bases outside gene matches: 7. The CDR3 protein is CASSVLPSGEYNEQFF. The CDR3 region has the DNA TGTGCCAGCAGCGTTTTACCTAGCGGGGAATACAATGAGCAGTTCTTC.

The J gene is TRBJ2-5, the V gene TRBV9; the match to TRBD2 covers 14 bases. This CDR3 has 17 residues. Germline V lookup: CDR1 SGDLS, CDR2 YYNGEE. V lost 0 bases and J lost 4; bases outside the gene matches: 5. CDR3 sequence reads: CASSVVQGLAGVETQYF. The DNA of the CDR3 is TGTGCCAGCAGCGTAGTCCAGGGACTAGCGGGAGTAGAGACCCAGTACTTC.

The chain combines TRBV7-9 with TRBJ2-4, with D possibly being TRBD1 (8 bases). V lost 2 bases, J lost 12 bases, and 17 bases lay in between. Germline V gene lookup returns CDR1 SEHNR and CDR2 FQNEAQ (reference sequence). CDR3 size: 14 residues. The CDR3 DNA follows: TGTGCCAGCAGCTTACCGCAGACAGGGGAGGGTCAGTACTTC. Amino acids: CASSLPQTGEGQYF.

The V call is TRBV4-1, the J call TRBJ2-3, with D possibly being TRBD2 (7 bases). Germline V CDR1 and CDR2: MGHRA, YSYEKL. CDR3 length equals 14 residues. V shed 6 bases and J shed 2 bases, with 12 bases lying between them. CDR3 sequence reads: CASSPRGATDTQYF. In nucleotides, the CDR3 is TGCGCCAGCAGTCCCCGGGGGGCCACAGATACGCAGTATTTT.

In regard to this clone: Other DNA sequences of this sample code for an identical CDR3. This chain links TRBV5-1 with TRBJ1-1; TRBD1 might be the D (6 bases). The ends were cut back, 2 bases at V and 5 bases at J, with 10 bases in the middle. The germline gives CDR1 SGHRS, CDR2 YFSETQ. The CDR3 has 13 amino acids. CDR3 residues: CASSFYRDTEAFF. The CDR3 nucleotides are TGCGCCAGCAGCTTCTACAGGGATACTGAAGCTTTCTTT.

The gene calls are TRBV27 and TRBJ1-5; D gene unclear. V lost 5 bases and J 2 bases, leaving 16 bases between the germline ends. The CDR3 length is 16 residues. Germline values: CDR1 MNHEY, CDR2 SMNVEV (reference sequence). CDR3 nucleotide sequence: TGTGCCAGCAGTACGAAGACGGCGGGTGGCAATCAGCCCCAGCATTTT. Residues: CASSTKTAGGNQPQHF.

V is TRBV5-1 and J is TRBJ1-3; D unresolved. V gave up 5 bases and J gave up 4 bases, with 7 bases separating them. The CDR3 is made up of 12 amino acids. Germline V gives CDR1 SGHRS, CDR2 YFSETQ. The CDR3 DNA follows: TGCGCCAGCAGTTTCGAAGGAAACACCATATATTTT. Amino acid sequence: CASSFEGNTIYF.

J is TRBJ1-4 and V is TRBV6-5; D unresolved. In germline, CDR1 is MNHEY, CDR2 SVGAGI. V dropped 6 bases and J dropped 8 bases, with 13 bases sitting between them. The CDR3 contains 13 residues. This CDR3 reads CASSKTPREKLFF. For the CDR3, the DNA is TGTGCCAGCAGCAAAACTCCAAGAGAAAAACTGTTTTTT.

J is TRBJ2-3 and V is TRBV18; the match to TRBD2 covers 15 bases. The J segment lost 5 bases and the V segment lost 1 base, leaving 13 bases of the junction unmatched. Germline V gene lookup returns CDR1 KGHSH and CDR2 LQKENI. The CDR3 runs 20 residues. CDR3 in DNA: TGTGCCAGCTCACCACGGACTAGCGGGAGGGGAATCGGTAAACAAGATACGCAGTATTTT. This gives the protein CASSPRTSGRGIGKQDTQYF.

A remark on this clone: The sample holds other DNA sequences that translate to the same CDR3. This rearrangement joins TRBV5-1 to TRBJ2-5; D ambiguous. Germline CDR1 SGHRS, CDR2 YFSETQ. V lost 3 bases and J 5 bases, leaving 5 bases between the germline ends. This CDR3 has 11 residues. CDR3 amino acids: CASSSVETQYF. CDR3 nucleotides: TGCGCCAGCAGCTCCGTGGAGACCCAGTACTTC.

The chain carries TRBV5-4 and TRBJ2-1; D is unresolved. Trimming took off 4 bases at V and 5 bases at J, with 4 bases between the two ends. The CDR3 has 11 amino acids. Germline V gene data show CDR1 as SGHNT and CDR2 as YYREEE (reference sequence). In nucleotides, the CDR3 is TGTGCCAGCAGCCTCCACAATGAGCAGTTCTTC. Its protein is CASSLHNEQFF.

The rearrangement joins TRBV9 to TRBJ1-2; tentative D call: TRBD1 (6 bases). The ends were cut back, 2 bases at V and 8 bases at J, with 16 bases in the middle. Germline V gene lookup returns CDR1 SGDLS and CDR2 YYNGEE. This CDR3 comprises 14 residues. CDR3 sequence (DNA): TGTGCCAGCAGCGTCGGGTCGGGGGGCCAAGGCTACACCTTC. It is translated as CASSVGSGGQGYTF.

Notes on this clone: The identical CDR3 is also encoded by other nucleotide sequences in the sample. J is TRBJ2-3 and V is TRBV19, with D unresolved. This CDR3 spans 11 amino acids. The V end lost 4 bases, the J end lost 3 bases, and 2 bases lay between the germline ends. Germline CDR1 reads LNHDA; CDR2 reads SQIVND (reference sequence). CDR3 region: CASSRTDTQYF. DNA for the CDR3: TGTGCCAGTAGTAGAACAGATACGCAGTATTTT.

The chain has TRBV19 and TRBJ1-2; possibly TRBD1 for D (5 bases). Trimming shortened V by 4 bases and J by 8 bases, and 11 bases separated the two germline ends. Per the germline V gene, CDR1 is LNHDA and CDR2 is SQIVND (reference sequence). This CDR3 has 12 residues. The CDR3 reads CASSNLGGGYTF. The CDR3 region has the DNA TGTGCCAGTAGTAACCTCGGGGGGGGCTACACCTTC.

The chain joins TRBV30 to TRBJ2-2; D uncertain. Germline-derived CDR1 and CDR2 are GTSNPN and SVGIG (reference sequence). This CDR3 contains 13 residues. With 3 bases removed from V and 4 bases from J, the gap between germline ends came to 9 bases. This chain's CDR3 is CAWRGVGTGELFF. The CDR3 DNA reads TGTGCCTGGAGAGGAGTGGGCACCGGGGAGCTGTTTTTT.

This sequence joins TRBV5-1 and TRBJ2-5, with 9 bases that match TRBD2. The germline CDR1 and CDR2 sequences are SGHRS and YFSETQ. Trimming cost V 1 base and J 1 base; bases outside gene matches: 5. This CDR3 comprises 16 residues. The CDR3 sequence: CASSLTTSGPQETQYF. DNA for the CDR3: TGCGCCAGCAGCTTGACCACTAGCGGGCCCCAAGAGACCCAGTACTTC.